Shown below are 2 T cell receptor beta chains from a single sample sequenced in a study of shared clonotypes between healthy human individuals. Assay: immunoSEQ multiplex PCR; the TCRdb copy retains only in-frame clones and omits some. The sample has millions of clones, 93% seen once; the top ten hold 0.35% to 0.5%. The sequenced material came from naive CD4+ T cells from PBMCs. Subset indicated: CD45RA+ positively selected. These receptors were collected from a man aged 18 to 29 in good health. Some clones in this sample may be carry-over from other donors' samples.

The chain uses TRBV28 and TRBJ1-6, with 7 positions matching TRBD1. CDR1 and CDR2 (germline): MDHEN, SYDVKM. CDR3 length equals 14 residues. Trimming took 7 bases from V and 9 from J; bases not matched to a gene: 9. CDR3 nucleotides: TGTGCCAGCACCGGAATGACAGGGATTTCACCCCTCCACTTT. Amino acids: CASTGMTGISPLHF.

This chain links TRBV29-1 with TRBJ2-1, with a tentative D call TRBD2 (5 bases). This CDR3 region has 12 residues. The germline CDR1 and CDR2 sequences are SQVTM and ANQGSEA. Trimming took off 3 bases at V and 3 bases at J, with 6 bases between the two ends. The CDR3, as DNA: TGCAGCGTTGAGGACTTCTACAATGAGCAGTTCTTC. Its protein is CSVEDFYNEQFF.